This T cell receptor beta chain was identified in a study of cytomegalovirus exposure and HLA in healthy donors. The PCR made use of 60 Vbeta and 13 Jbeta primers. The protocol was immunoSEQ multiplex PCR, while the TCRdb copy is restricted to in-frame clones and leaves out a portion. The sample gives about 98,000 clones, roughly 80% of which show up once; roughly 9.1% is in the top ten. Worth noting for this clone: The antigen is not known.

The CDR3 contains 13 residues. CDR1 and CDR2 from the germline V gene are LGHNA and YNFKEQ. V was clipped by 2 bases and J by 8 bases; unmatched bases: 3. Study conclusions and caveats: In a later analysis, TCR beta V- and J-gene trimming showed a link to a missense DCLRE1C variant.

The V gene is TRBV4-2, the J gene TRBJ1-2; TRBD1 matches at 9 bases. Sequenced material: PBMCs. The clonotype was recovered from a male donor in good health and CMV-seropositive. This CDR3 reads CASSQPTGGGYTF. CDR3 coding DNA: TGTGCCAGCAGCCAACCAACAGGGGGCGGCTACACCTTC.